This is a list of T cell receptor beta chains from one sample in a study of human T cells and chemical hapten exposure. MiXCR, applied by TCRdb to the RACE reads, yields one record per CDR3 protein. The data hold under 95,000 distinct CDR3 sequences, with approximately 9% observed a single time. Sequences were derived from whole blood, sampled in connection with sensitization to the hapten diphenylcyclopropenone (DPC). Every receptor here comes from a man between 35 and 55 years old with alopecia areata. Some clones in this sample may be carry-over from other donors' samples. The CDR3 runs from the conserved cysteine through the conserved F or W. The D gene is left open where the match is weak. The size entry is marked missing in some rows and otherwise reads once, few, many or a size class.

TGTGCCAGCAGACCCGGGTCAGATACGGGTACGCAGTATTTT	CASRPGSDTGTQYF	.	TRBV3-1	many	TRBJ2-3
TGTGCCAGCAGCTTAGGGGGACTAGCGGGAAGTAGAGATACGCAGTATTTT	CASSLGGLAGSRDTQYF	TRBD2	TRBV9	many	TRBJ2-3
TGCAGTGCTCAGAAAGCGGGGACCTTATCCACCGGGGAGCTGTTTTTT	CSAQKAGTLSTGELFF	TRBD2	TRBV20-1	few	TRBJ2-2
TGTGCCAGTTCCCCGTGGGAGGTAGCCAAAAACATTCAGTACTTC	CASSPWEVAKNIQYF	.	TRBV19	many	TRBJ2-4
TGCAGCGTTGAAAGAGACACGCGCGGCACTGAAGCTTTCTTT	CSVERDTRGTEAFF	.	TRBV29-1	.	TRBJ1-1
TGTGCCAGCAGTCACCCGACAGGCTCTCCAAGAGGACCCCTCCACTTT	CASSHPTGSPRGPLHF	.	TRBV27	.	TRBJ1-6
TGTGCCTGGGCTACCTGGACAGGGGGCAATCAGCCCCAGCATTTT	CAWATWTGGNQPQHF	TRBD1	TRBV30	.	TRBJ1-5
TGTGCCAGCAGCCAAGTCGACGGCTACGAGCAGTACTTC	CASSQVDGYEQYF	.	TRBV3-1	many	TRBJ2-7
TGTGCCAGCAGCTCCGGACTAGCGGAACAGACAGATACGCAGTATTTT	CASSSGLAEQTDTQYF	TRBD2	TRBV7-6	.	TRBJ2-3
TGTGCCAGCAGTGATAGCGGGACTCCAGAGACCCAGTACTTC	CASSDSGTPETQYF	TRBD2	TRBV28	few	TRBJ2-5
TGTGCCAGCAGCTTGGTACTGGGGGCTGGGGCCAACGTCCTGACTTTC	CASSLVLGAGANVLTF	.	TRBV5-4	few	TRBJ2-6
TGCAGCGCCCGGATTGGCAATCAGCCCCAGCATTTT	CSARIGNQPQHF	.	TRBV29-1	many	TRBJ1-5
TGCGCCAGCAGCTTCCGACGAGATACGCAGTATTTT	CASSFRRDTQYF	.	TRBV5-1	.	TRBJ2-3
TGCAGTGCTACCGTAATTGGGAGTAGAAGAACAGATACGCAGTATTTT	CSATVIGSRRTDTQYF	.	TRBV20-1	many	TRBJ2-3
TGTGCCAGCAGTTACTCGACCAACACCGGGGAGCTGTTTTTT	CASSYSTNTGELFF	.	TRBV6-6	few	TRBJ2-2
TGCGCCAGCAGCCAAGATTCTAGCGGGAGAGAGACCCAGTACTTC	CASSQDSSGRETQYF	TRBD2	TRBV4-1	few	TRBJ2-5
TGTGCCAGCAGTAGTCAGGGTACTCTGGGCTACACCTTC	CASSSQGTLGYTF	.	TRBV12-3/TRBV12-4	once	TRBJ1-2
TGTGCCAGCACCATGTCTAGGACAGATACGCAGTATTTT	CASTMSRTDTQYF	.	TRBV7-2	.	TRBJ2-3